This T cell receptor beta chain was captured in a study of T cells expressing NK-cell markers. Whole-study results and caveats: The study found dominant NKG2C+ clonotypes at roughly 1.0-8% of CD8+ T cells in about 6 donors.

On this clonotype: Its specificity is not known.

Production of TCR beta cDNA relied on 5'RACE template switching with UMIs. For each CDR3 protein, TCRdb gives one entry from its re-call of the 5' RACE reads, without DNA. The table lists about 430,000 distinct CDR3 sequences. This receptor was identified in a woman between 45 and 60 years old in good health. Material for sequencing was blood T cells: a sorted CD56 or NKG2C T cell subset, CD4+ or CD8+ T cells, or bulk PBMC T cells (not recorded which).

The CDR3 loop reads CASSQAFPGDIQYF. The rearrangement joins TRBV14 to TRBJ2-4; the D call from TCRdb, TRBD1, cannot be confirmed without DNA. The length of the CDR3 is 14 residues. Germline V gives CDR1 SGHDN, CDR2 FVKESK.